One sample yielded the 28 T cell receptor beta chains listed below, sequenced in a study of T-cell reconstitution after alpha-beta-depleted transplantation in children. Unique molecular identifiers tagged the TCRbeta library. Each CDR3 protein gets one entry after TCRdb re-called the PCR reads with MiXCR. The sample includes a few hundred thousand distinct CDR3 sequences, under 15% seen only once; the top ten take around 5.6%. The material was PBMCs from the stem cell graft donor, obtained from the stem cell graft. The receptors stem from a human donor who donated a stem cell graft to a child with combined immunodeficiency.

This clonotype was seen at least ten times. V gene TRBV20-1 combines with J gene TRBJ2-4; 9 positions match TRBD2. The CDR3 is 16 amino acids. Germline V lookup: CDR1 DFQATT, CDR2 SNEGSKA (reference sequence). The trim removed 3 bases at V and 0 bases at J, leaving 6 bases unmatched. The CDR3 sequence is CSASASGTLAKNIQYF. CDR3 nucleotide sequence: TGCAGTGCTAGTGCTAGCGGGACCCTAGCCAAAAACATTCAGTACTTC.

This clonotype was counted a few times. One end of the junction does not line up with germline, which may come from a read error. CDR3 nucleotides: TGTGCTAGCAGCTTAGCCATCCCCGGGACTAGCGGAGATACGCAGTATTTT. Residues: CASSLAIPGTSGDTQYF. The chain joins TRBV7-7 to TRBJ2-3; 11 bases line up with TRBD2. The CDR3 consists of 17 residues. Germline V gives CDR1 SSHAT, CDR2 FNYEAQ (reference sequence).

There are a few counts of this clonotype. The J gene is TRBJ2-1, the V gene TRBV29-1; 10 bases align to TRBD2. The germline gives CDR1 SQVTM, CDR2 ANQGSEA. With 1 base clipped from V and 4 bases from J, the junction kept 7 bases outside the gene matches. CDR3 length equals 16 residues. As DNA, the CDR3 is TGCAGCGTTGAAGGTCAGGGGACTAGCGTTTACAATGAGCAGTTCTTC. Translating gives CSVEGQGTSVYNEQFF.

The chain joins TRBV20-1 to TRBJ2-7; D could derive from TRBD1 or TRBD2 (5 bases each). Trimming shortened V by 5 bases and J by 2 bases, and 13 bases separated the two germline ends. The CDR3 sequence is 13 residues long. From germline, CDR1 is DFQATT and CDR2 SNEGSKA (reference sequence). The CDR3 region is CSAEPGRPYEQYF. In nucleotides, the CDR3 is TGCAGTGCTGAGCCGGGACGTCCCTACGAGCAGTACTTC.

The V gene is TRBV20-1, the J gene TRBJ2-3; 10 bases are shared with TRBD2. The CDR3 extends over 16 amino acids. Per the germline V gene, CDR1 is DFQATT and CDR2 is SNEGSKA (reference sequence). J gave up 6 bases and V 0 bases, and 9 bases lay outside the gene matches. CDR3 in DNA: TGCAGTGCTAGAGATCTTAAAGCGGGGGGGCCGGATACGCAGTATTTT. Translating gives CSARDLKAGGPDTQYF.

This clonotype was counted ten times or more. The CDR3 DNA reads as TGTGCCATCAGGCAGATAGCGGGGGGCACAGATACGCAGTATTTT. Translation: CAIRQIAGGTDTQYF. The chain has TRBV10-3 and TRBJ2-3; 9 bases are a match to TRBD2. Germline V gene sequence: CDR1 ENHRY, CDR2 SYGVKD. This CDR3 is built from 15 residues. V trimming: 6 bases; J trimming: 1 base; junction bases outside the gene matches: 5.

The chain couples TRBV12-3 or TRBV12-4 to TRBJ2-7; D call uncertain. V lost 11 bases to trimming and J lost 2 bases, with 19 bases between them. This CDR3 has 14 amino acids. The CDR3 here is CAFAHMEGPYEQYF. CDR3 nucleotides: TGTGCCTTCGCCCACATGGAAGGACCCTACGAGCAGTACTTC.

The chain couples TRBV6-2 or TRBV6-3 to TRBJ2-7; 9 bases match TRBD2. The V gene's germline CDR1 is MNHEY and CDR2 SVGEGT. This CDR3 is built from 16 residues. After removal of 1 base from V and 3 bases from J, the junction contained 7 bases not matched to a gene. As DNA, the CDR3 is TGTGCCAGCAGTTACTGGAGCGGGGGGACCCACTACGAGCAGTACTTC. Its translation is CASSYWSGGTHYEQYF.

The chain recombines TRBV29-1 with TRBJ2-7; D perhaps matches TRBD2 (6 bases). The V gene lost 7 bases and the J gene lost 5 bases, with 18 bases spanning the gap. Germline V gives CDR1 SQVTM, CDR2 ANQGSEA. The CDR3 is 13 residues long. CDR3 bases: TGCAGCGCGCCCGGACGGGAGATAAACGAGCAGTACTTC. It encodes CSAPGREINEQYF.

The rearrangement uses TRBV11-2 and TRBJ2-7; 8 nucleotides match TRBD2. The CDR3 consists of 16 residues. Per the germline V gene, CDR1 is SGHAT and CDR2 is FQNNGV. V shed 4 bases and J 5 bases; nucleotides not matched to a gene: 13. CDR3 in DNA: TGTGCCAGCAGCTCGGGGAGACTAGCGTTATCGAACGAGCAGTACTTC. This translates into CASSSGRLALSNEQYF.

As regards this clonotype: This may stem from a read error, because a much larger clone lies one nucleotide away. The rearrangement links TRBV12-3 or TRBV12-4 to TRBJ1-6; no firm D call. The length of the CDR3 is 13 residues. V was pared by 6 bases and J by 0 bases, with 3 bases between. The CDR3 DNA reads TGTGCCAGCAGGAGCTCCTATAATTCACCCCTCCACTTT. Its protein product is CASRSSYNSPLHF.

This chain uses TRBV10-3 with TRBJ2-2, with 9 bases aligning to TRBD1. Per the germline V gene, CDR1 is ENHRY and CDR2 is SYGVKD. V dropped 1 base and J dropped 2; count of bases not matched to a gene: 2. The length of the CDR3 is 16 residues. The CDR3 spells CAISELGQGNTGELFF. CDR3 bases: TGTGCCATCAGTGAGTTGGGACAGGGCAACACCGGGGAGCTGTTTTTT.

The chain links TRBV12-3 or TRBV12-4 to TRBJ2-1, with 9 bases matching TRBD2. V was clipped by 4 bases and J by 0 bases; unmatched bases: 4. The CDR3 runs 16 residues. The CDR3: CASSSLAGDSYNEQFF. The CDR3 DNA follows: TGTGCCAGCAGTTCCTTAGCGGGAGACTCCTACAATGAGCAGTTCTTC.

This sequence joins TRBV5-6 and TRBJ1-1; the D is unclear. The CDR3 extends over 12 amino acids. Germline values: CDR1 SGHDT, CDR2 YYEEEE. The V gene lost 4 bases and the J gene lost 8 bases, with 12 bases spanning the gap. The DNA of the CDR3 is TGTGCCAGCAGCGGAGTCAATCTAGAAGCTTTCTTT. Protein product: CASSGVNLEAFF.

This clonotype was recorded a few times. The genes are TRBV9 and TRBJ2-5; perhaps TRBD1 as D (5 bases). CDR3 size: 14 residues. Trimming cost V 3 bases and J 4 bases, with 13 bases left between them. The germline gives CDR1 SGDLS, CDR2 YYNGEE. CDR3 amino acids: CASSAIGVGETQYF. CDR3 DNA: TGTGCCAGCAGCGCTATAGGGGTCGGAGAGACCCAGTACTTC.

This chain links TRBV5-1 with TRBJ2-1, with TRBD2 identical over 10 bases. The V segment lost 7 bases and the J segment 7 bases; nucleotides outside the gene matches: 11. The CDR3 spans 15 residues. CDR1 and CDR2 from the germline V gene are SGHRS and YFSETQ. The CDR3 loop reads CASGIGLAANNEQFF. The CDR3 DNA reads as TGCGCCAGCGGCATCGGACTAGCGGCAAATAATGAGCAGTTCTTC.

This clonotype was counted only a few times. Written as DNA, the CDR3 is TGTGCCAGCAGTTTAATTTACAGGGTCGGCGCCGGGGAGCTGTTTTTT. Protein: CASSLIYRVGAGELFF. The rearrangement links TRBV12-3 or TRBV12-4 to TRBJ2-2, with D possibly TRBD1 on 6 matching bases. V lost 2 bases and J 6 bases, leaving 16 bases between the germline ends. The CDR3 consists of 16 residues.

The chain couples TRBV7-9 to TRBJ2-7; 9 nucleotides line up with TRBD1. This CDR3 comprises 15 residues. Trimming at V came to 6 bases and at J to 5 bases, leaving 11 bases not matched to a gene. Germline CDR1 SEHNR, CDR2 FQNEAQ (reference sequence). CDR3 protein: CASSSRGDRAHEQYF. The CDR3 DNA is TGTGCCAGCAGTTCTCGCGGGGACAGGGCCCACGAGCAGTACTTC.

This clonotype has at least ten counts. The rearrangement uses TRBV6-2 or TRBV6-3 and TRBJ2-1; 10 bases agree with TRBD2. Trimming removed 0 bases from V and 8 bases from J; junction bases left unmatched: 4. Germline CDR1 MNHEY, CDR2 SVGEGT. The CDR3 extends over 15 amino acids. As DNA, the CDR3 is TGTGCCAGCAGTTACTCGCTAGCGGGAGTGCATGAGCAGTTCTTC. It codes for CASSYSLAGVHEQFF.

This clonotype was detected ten times or more. V gene TRBV9 combines with J gene TRBJ2-1, with D maybe TRBD1 (5 bases). Germline V lookup: CDR1 SGDLS, CDR2 YYNGEE. The CDR3 covers 18 residues. V lost 2 bases and J lost 3, with 21 bases in between. In nucleotides, the CDR3 is TGTGCCAGCAGCGTTAGGGGCTCCCCGGGTATCTACTACAATGAGCAGTTCTTC. Translated: CASSVRGSPGIYYNEQFF.

This clonotype was recorded a few times. The chain combines TRBV27 with TRBJ1-1; possibly TRBD1 for D (5 bases). The CDR3 contains 14 residues. Deletions cut 8 bases from V and 11 bases from J, with 24 bases between. Germline V gives CDR1 MNHEY, CDR2 SMNVEV (reference sequence). In nucleotides, the CDR3 is TGTGCCAGCCGAGATATCGTGGATAGGGGAGTGGCTTTCTTT. Translating it yields CASRDIVDRGVAFF.

This clonotype occurred a few times. The rearrangement links TRBV4-3 to TRBJ1-2; TRBD1 might be the D (5 bases). Deletions cut 0 bases from V and 5 bases from J, with 13 bases between. Germline V gene lookup returns CDR1 LGHNA and CDR2 YSLEER. The CDR3 loop spans 15 amino acids. CDR3 protein: CASSQDMQGGYGYTF. In nucleotides, the CDR3 is TGCGCCAGCAGCCAAGATATGCAGGGAGGGTATGGCTACACCTTC.

The J gene is TRBJ2-7, the V gene TRBV6-2 or TRBV6-3; 7 bases align to TRBD1. The V gene's germline CDR1 is MNHEY and CDR2 SVGEGT. The V segment lost 5 bases and the J segment 6 bases; nucleotides outside the gene matches: 7. The CDR3 spans 13 residues. CDR3 residues: CASSQRQGGEQYF. The CDR3 nucleotides read TGTGCCAGCAGTCAAAGACAGGGTGGCGAGCAGTACTTC.

The sample holds a few counts of this clonotype. The chain uses TRBV12-3 or TRBV12-4 and TRBJ2-3, with 10 positions matching TRBD1. With V trimmed by 4 bases and J by 4 bases, 8 bases remained unmatched. The CDR3 has 16 residues. The CDR3 DNA reads TGTGCCAGCAGTTCCCACGTGGGGACAGGGGCAGATACGCAGTATTTT. Its protein is CASSSHVGTGADTQYF.

The V gene is TRBV11-1, the J gene TRBJ2-7; TRBD1 aligns across 12 bases. This CDR3 contains 16 residues. V lost 3 bases, J lost 5 bases, and 8 bases stayed unmatched. Germline loops: CDR1 SGHAT, CDR2 FQDESV (reference sequence). DNA of the CDR3: TGTGCCAGCAGCTTGCTCCCCGGGACAGGGGGCCACGAGCAGTACTTC. This encodes CASSLLPGTGGHEQYF.

This clonotype has a handful of counts. The J gene is TRBJ2-1, the V gene TRBV29-1; TRBD2 aligns across 8 bases. The V gene's germline CDR1 is SQVTM and CDR2 ANQGSEA. This CDR3 has 14 residues. Trimming took 6 bases from V and 9 from J; bases not matched to a gene: 13. CDR3 residues: CSVAPEAGASEQFF. In nucleotides, the CDR3 is TGCAGCGTCGCACCCGAAGCGGGAGCCAGTGAGCAGTTCTTC.

This clonotype was detected a few times. The chain joins TRBV12-3 or TRBV12-4 to TRBJ2-2; 8 bases are shared with TRBD1. The J segment lost 9 bases and the V segment lost 5 bases, leaving 8 bases of the junction unmatched. The CDR3 is made up of 14 amino acids. DNA for the CDR3: TGTGCCAGCAGTCCGACAGGGGCCACTTGGGAGCTGTTTTTT. Its protein is CASSPTGATWELFF.

This CDR3 is CASSEDRVANYGYTF. CDR3 DNA: TGTGCCAGCAGCGAGGACAGGGTTGCAAACTATGGCTACACCTTC. The chain has TRBV7-9 and TRBJ1-2, with TRBD1 matching 8 bases. This CDR3 contains 15 residues. Germline V lookup: CDR1 SEHNR, CDR2 FQNEAQ (reference sequence). V gave up 5 bases and J gave up 2 bases; unmatched junction bases: 7.